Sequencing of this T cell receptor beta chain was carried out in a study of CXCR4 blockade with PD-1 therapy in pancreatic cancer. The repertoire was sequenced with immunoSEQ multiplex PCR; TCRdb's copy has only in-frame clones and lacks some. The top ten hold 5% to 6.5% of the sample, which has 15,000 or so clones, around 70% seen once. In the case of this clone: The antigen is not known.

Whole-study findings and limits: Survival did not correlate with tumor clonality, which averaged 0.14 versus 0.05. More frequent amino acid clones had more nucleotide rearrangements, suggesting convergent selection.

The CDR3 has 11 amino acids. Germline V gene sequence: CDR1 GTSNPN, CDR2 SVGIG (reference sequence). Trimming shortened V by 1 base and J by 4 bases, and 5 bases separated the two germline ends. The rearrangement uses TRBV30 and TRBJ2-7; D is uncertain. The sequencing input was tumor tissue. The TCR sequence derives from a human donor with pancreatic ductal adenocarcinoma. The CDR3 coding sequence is TGTGCCTGGAGTGAACAGTACGAGCAGTACTTC. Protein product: CAWSEQYEQYF. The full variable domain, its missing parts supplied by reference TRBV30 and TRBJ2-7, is SQTIHQWPATLVQPVGSPLSLECTVEGTSNPNLYWYRQAAGRGLQLLFYSVGIGQISSEVPQNLSASRPQDRQFILSSKKLLLSDSGFYLCAWSEQYEQYFGPGTRLTVT.